This T cell receptor (beta chain) stems from a study of post-analysis software for immune sequencing data. About the research overall: The patients showed relapsing-remitting, secondary progressive and progressive-relapsing multiple sclerosis courses. Study-level points and caveats: Relative to controls, patients with multiple sclerosis showed significantly lower normalized Chao1 diversity. About five TRBV segments occurring more often in patients than controls included TRBV5-6, TRBV5-1 and TRBV20-1.

cDNA libraries of TCR beta carried unique molecular identifiers. Each batch of roughly 0.9 to 10 million T cells produced 450,000 to 500,000 cDNA molecules. TCRdb processed the PCR reads anew with MiXCR; each CDR3 protein has one entry. There are a few hundred thousand distinct CDR3 sequences in the sample; approximately 39% occur only once, and about 8% lies in the top ten. This clonotype was picked up a small number of times. Its antigen is unknown. V was cut by 0 bases and J by 5 bases, with 12 bases left in between. The CDR3 spans 15 residues. Germline CDR1 is SGDLS and CDR2 is YYNGEE. This clonotype originated in a girl aged 2 to 10 with multiple sclerosis. This rearrangement joins TRBV9 to TRBJ1-5, with TRBD1 as a possible D gene (5 bases). The source material was blood. CDR3 in DNA: TGTGCCAGCAGCGTAGGAGACAGTAGGGATCAGCCCCAGCATTTT. This codes for CASSVGDSRDQPQHF.